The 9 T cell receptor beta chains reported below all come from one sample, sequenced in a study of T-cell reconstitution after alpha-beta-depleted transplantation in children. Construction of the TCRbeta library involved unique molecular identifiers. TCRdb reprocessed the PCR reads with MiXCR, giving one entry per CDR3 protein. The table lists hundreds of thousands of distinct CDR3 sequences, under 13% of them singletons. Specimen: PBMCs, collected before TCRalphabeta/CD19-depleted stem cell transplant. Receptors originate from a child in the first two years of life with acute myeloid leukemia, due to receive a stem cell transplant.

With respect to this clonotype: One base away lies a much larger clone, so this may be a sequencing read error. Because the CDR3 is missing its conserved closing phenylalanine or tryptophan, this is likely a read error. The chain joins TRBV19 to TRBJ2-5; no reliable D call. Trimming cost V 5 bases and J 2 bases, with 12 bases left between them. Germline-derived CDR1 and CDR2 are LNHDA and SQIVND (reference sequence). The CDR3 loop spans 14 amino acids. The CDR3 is CASSPRTRQETQYL. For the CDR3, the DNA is TGTGCCAGTAGTCCCCGGACGCGTCAAGAGACCCAGTACTTG.

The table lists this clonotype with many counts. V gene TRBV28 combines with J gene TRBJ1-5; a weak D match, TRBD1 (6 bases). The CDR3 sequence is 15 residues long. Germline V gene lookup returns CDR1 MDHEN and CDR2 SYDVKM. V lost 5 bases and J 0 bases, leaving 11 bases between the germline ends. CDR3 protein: CASSPGDSSNQPQHF. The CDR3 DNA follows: TGTGCCAGCAGTCCAGGGGATTCTAGCAATCAGCCCCAGCATTTT.

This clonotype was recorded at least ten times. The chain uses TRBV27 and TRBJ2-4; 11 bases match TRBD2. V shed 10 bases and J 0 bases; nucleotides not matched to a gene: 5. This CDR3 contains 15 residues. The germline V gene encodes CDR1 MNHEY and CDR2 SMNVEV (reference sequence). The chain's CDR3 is CATGTSGLAKNIQYF. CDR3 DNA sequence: TGTGCCACAGGGACTAGCGGATTAGCCAAAAACATTCAGTACTTC.

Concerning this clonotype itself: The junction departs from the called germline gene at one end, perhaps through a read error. The CDR3 region has the DNA TGTGCCAGCAGCTACGCCAGAGACCACTACGAGCGGTACTTC. It codes for CASSYARDHYERYF. The chain recombines TRBV7-2 with TRBJ2-7; D unclear. The CDR3 runs 14 residues. The germline CDR1 and CDR2 sequences are SGHTA and FQGNSA.

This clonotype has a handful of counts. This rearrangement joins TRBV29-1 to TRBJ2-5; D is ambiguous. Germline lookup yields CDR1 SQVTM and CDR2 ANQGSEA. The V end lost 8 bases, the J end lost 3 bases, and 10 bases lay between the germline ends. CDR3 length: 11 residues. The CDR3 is CSPWTKETQYF. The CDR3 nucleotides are TGCAGCCCCTGGACCAAAGAGACCCAGTACTTC.

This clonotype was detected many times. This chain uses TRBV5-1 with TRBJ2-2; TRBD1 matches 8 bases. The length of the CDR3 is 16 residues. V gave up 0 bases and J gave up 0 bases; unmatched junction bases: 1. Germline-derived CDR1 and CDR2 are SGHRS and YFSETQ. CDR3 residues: CASSLDRGSNTGELFF. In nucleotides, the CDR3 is TGCGCCAGCAGCTTGGACAGGGGGTCGAACACCGGGGAGCTGTTTTTT.

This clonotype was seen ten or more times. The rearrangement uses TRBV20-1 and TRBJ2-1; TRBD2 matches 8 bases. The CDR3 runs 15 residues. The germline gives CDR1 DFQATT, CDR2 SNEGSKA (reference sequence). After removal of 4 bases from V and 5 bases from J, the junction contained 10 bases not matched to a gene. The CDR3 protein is CSAIWTSRTHNEQFF. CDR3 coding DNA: TGCAGTGCTATTTGGACTAGCCGAACCCACAATGAGCAGTTCTTC.

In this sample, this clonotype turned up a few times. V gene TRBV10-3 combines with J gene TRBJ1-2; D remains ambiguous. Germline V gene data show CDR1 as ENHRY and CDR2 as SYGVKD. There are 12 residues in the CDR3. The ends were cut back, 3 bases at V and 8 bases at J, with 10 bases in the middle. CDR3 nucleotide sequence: TGTGCCATCAGTGAAGAGGTGAACGGCTACACCTTC. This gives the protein CAISEEVNGYTF.

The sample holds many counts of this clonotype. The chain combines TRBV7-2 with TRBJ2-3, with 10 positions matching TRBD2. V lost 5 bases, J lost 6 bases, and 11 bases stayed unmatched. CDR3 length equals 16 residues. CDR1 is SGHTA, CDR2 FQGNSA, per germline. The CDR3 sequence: CASSPVGTSVRDTQYF. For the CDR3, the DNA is TGTGCCAGCAGCCCAGTCGGGACTAGCGTACGGGATACGCAGTATTTT.